The 20 T cell receptor beta chains listed next were all sequenced from one sample in a study of Graves' ophthalmopathy and Graves' hyperthyroidism. Amplification of TCR beta CDR3 regions used RNA transcripts. The authors performed first-round RT-PCR with HTBI primers and then a second-round multiplex PCR. TCRdb redid the calling of the multiplex PCR reads with MiXCR, one entry per CDR3 protein. The table shows 650,000 to 900,000 distinct CDR3 sequences, with roughly 40% occurring only once. The sequencing sample was made of peripheral blood. Receptor source: an adult man with Graves' ophthalmopathy.

For this clonotype: At one boundary the junction diverges from the germline segment, which might be a read error. The chain carries TRBV11-2 and TRBJ1-4; no definite D call. There are 13 residues in the CDR3. Germline loops: CDR1 SGHAT, CDR2 FQNNGV. Here the CDR3 DNA reads TGTGCCAGCAGCCCCCGGCCGGTTGAAAAGCTGTTTTTT. Amino acid sequence: CASSPRPVEKLFF.

In this sample, this clonotype turned up many times. J is TRBJ1-1 and V is TRBV29-1; D perhaps matches TRBD1 (5 bases). CDR1 SQVTM and CDR2 ANQGSEA come from the germline V gene. V shed 0 bases and J shed 10 bases, with 15 bases lying between them. The CDR3 has 13 residues. The CDR3 sequence is CSVEDQIGVGAFF. The CDR3 nucleotides read TGCAGCGTTGAAGATCAGATAGGGGTAGGAGCTTTCTTT.

This rearrangement joins TRBV7-9 to TRBJ1-4, with TRBD1 matching 11 bases. Germline lookup yields CDR1 SEHNR and CDR2 FQNEAQ (reference sequence). The CDR3 spans 19 residues. Trimming removed 1 base from V and 3 bases from J; junction bases left unmatched: 10. CDR3 coding DNA: TGTGCCAGCAGCTTAGGGCGGCGGACAGGGGGCGCGCCTAATGAAAAACTGTTTTTT. It specifies CASSLGRRTGGAPNEKLFF.

Only a few counts were recorded for this clonotype. A much larger clone sits a single nucleotide away, making a read error possible. The CDR3 is CASRLENQPQHF. CDR3 DNA: TGTGCCAGCAGACTGGAAAATCAGCCCCAGCATTTT. V and J are TRBV12-3 or TRBV12-4 and TRBJ1-5; no definite D call. The V end was cut by 6 bases, the J end by 4 bases, with 7 bases between. The CDR3 consists of 12 residues.

This clonotype was seen at least ten times. The chain employs TRBV10-3 and TRBJ2-2; no reliable D call. The CDR3 loop spans 13 amino acids. CDR1 ENHRY and CDR2 SYGVKD come from the germline V gene. Trimming pared 4 bases from V and 6 bases from J, leaving 9 bases between. The CDR3: CAISGGRPGELFF. CDR3 nucleotide sequence: TGTGCCATCAGTGGAGGACGACCCGGGGAGCTGTTTTTT.

The chain uses TRBV12-3 or TRBV12-4 and TRBJ2-7, with TRBD2 as a possible D gene (6 bases). The CDR3 has 14 residues. V dropped 2 bases and J dropped 5 bases, with 13 bases sitting between them. CDR3 protein: CASSLKLGRHEQYF. CDR3 sequence (DNA): TGTGCCAGCAGTTTAAAATTAGGGAGGCACGAGCAGTACTTC.

The rearrangement links TRBV10-3 to TRBJ1-5, with D possibly TRBD1 on 5 matching bases. CDR1 is ENHRY, CDR2 SYGVKD, per germline. The CDR3 contains 13 residues. Deletions cut 6 bases from V and 2 bases from J, with 8 bases between. The CDR3 region has the DNA TGTGCCATCAGGGGGCCTGGCAATCAGCCCCAGCATTTT. Amino acids: CAIRGPGNQPQHF.

The J gene is TRBJ2-7, the V gene TRBV19; 9 bases line up with TRBD1. The V gene end was trimmed by 8 bases and the J gene end by 9 bases; junction bases not matched to a gene: 14. The CDR3 is 14 amino acids. Per the germline V gene, CDR1 is LNHDA and CDR2 is SQIVND (reference sequence). CDR3 in amino acids: CASARGQGGYRQYF. The CDR3 DNA reads as TGTGCCAGTGCCCGGGGACAGGGCGGCTACAGGCAGTACTTC.

This clonotype was counted between two and nine times. The genes are TRBV6-6 and TRBJ1-6; 9 bases line up with TRBD1. V shed 6 bases and J 8 bases; nucleotides not matched to a gene: 5. The CDR3 is made up of 14 amino acids. Germline V lookup: CDR1 MNHNY, CDR2 SVGAGI (reference sequence). The chain's CDR3 is CASSRDRAHSPLHF. The DNA of the CDR3 is TGTGCCAGCAGCCGGGACAGGGCCCATTCACCCCTCCACTTT.

The chain links TRBV20-1 to TRBJ2-2, with TRBD2 identical over 7 bases. CDR1 DFQATT and CDR2 SNEGSKA come from the germline V gene (reference sequence). This CDR3 spans 18 amino acids. V gave up 0 bases and J gave up 7 bases; unmatched junction bases: 17. CDR3 in amino acids: CSARDAERGSFRLGELFF. In DNA form, the CDR3 reads TGCAGTGCTAGAGATGCCGAGCGGGGTTCGTTTCGCCTCGGGGAGCTGTTTTTT.

This clonotype was picked up a small number of times. The V and J genes are TRBV6-1 and TRBJ1-2, with 8 positions matching TRBD1. Germline V gene sequence: CDR1 MNHNS, CDR2 SASEGT. Trimming removed 4 bases from V and 6 bases from J; junction bases left unmatched: 4. The CDR3 consists of 13 residues. CDR3 DNA sequence: TGTGCCAGCAGTGTAGAGACAGGGGATGGCTACACCTTC. Translation gives CASSVETGDGYTF.

Comment on this clonotype: A read error may explain this, as a much larger clone is one base away. Without the conserved terminal phenylalanine or tryptophan, this CDR3 likely stems from a read error. The gene calls are TRBV2 and TRBJ1-1, with D perhaps matching TRBD1 (5 bases). The CDR3 loop spans 15 amino acids. Germline CDR1 and CDR2: SNHLY and FYNNEI. V was trimmed by 8 bases and J by 4 bases, leaving 20 bases between them. Here the CDR3 reads CASGRLRGSGTEAFL. The CDR3, as DNA: TGTGCCAGCGGGCGTTTGAGGGGCTCGGGCACTGAAGCTTTCCTT.

A single count supports this clonotype. Just one base apart from a much larger clone, this may be a read error. V is TRBV24-1 and J is TRBJ1-5; 7 bases are shared with TRBD1. CDR1 and CDR2 from the germline V gene are KGHDR and SFDVKD. V gave up 3 bases and J gave up 6 bases; unmatched junction bases: 4. This CDR3 spans 14 amino acids. DNA of the CDR3: TGTGCCACCAGTGATCGACAGGGCGGTCAGCCCCAGCATTTT. Amino acids: CATSDRQGGQPQHF.

V usage is TRBV29-1 and J usage is TRBJ1-6, with TRBD1 matching 7 bases. J lost 7 bases, V lost 5 bases, and 5 bases had no gene match. CDR3 length equals 13 residues. CDR1 is SQVTM, CDR2 ANQGSEA, per germline. The CDR3: CSVRGTVNSPLHF. The CDR3 DNA follows: TGCAGCGTTCGAGGGACAGTAAATTCACCCCTCCACTTT.

In this sample, this clonotype turned up many times. The CDR3 DNA reads TGCAGCGTTGAGCAGGGATCGGGCACTGAAGCTTTCTTT. Protein: CSVEQGSGTEAFF. The rearrangement uses TRBV29-1 and TRBJ1-1; TRBD1 might be the D (5 bases). Germline CDR1 is SQVTM and CDR2 is ANQGSEA. V lost 3 bases and J 4 bases, leaving 12 bases between the germline ends. CDR3 length equals 13 residues.

This clonotype was counted at least ten times. The chain employs TRBV2 and TRBJ2-5, with a tentative D call TRBD2 (5 bases). Germline V CDR1 and CDR2: SNHLY, FYNNEI. This CDR3 contains 14 residues. Trimming took off 2 bases at V and 2 bases at J, with 9 bases between the two ends. CDR3 sequence (DNA): TGTGCCAGCAGTGAAACGGGGAGTCAAGAGACCCAGTACTTC. It codes for CASSETGSQETQYF.

This chain joins TRBV7-9 and TRBJ2-7; D possibly matches TRBD1 or TRBD2 (5 bases each). The V gene's germline CDR1 is SEHNR and CDR2 FQNEAQ (reference sequence). The CDR3 spans 14 residues. Trimming cost V 2 bases and J 5 bases, with 13 bases left between them. Written as DNA, the CDR3 is TGTGCCAGCAGCTTATCATGGGGGATCAACGAGCAGTACTTC. Encoded protein: CASSLSWGINEQYF.

The count of this clonotype is one. At one of its ends the junction is not consistent with the germline gene, which may arise from a read error. The chain joins TRBV7-9 to TRBJ1-2; D not resolved. The CDR3 is 15 residues long. Germline V CDR1 and CDR2: SEHNR, FQNEAQ (reference sequence). CDR3 protein: CAGSLAGRTKTGYTF. CDR3 nucleotides: TGTGCCGGCAGCTTGGCCGGCAGAACAAAAACTGGCTACACCTTC.

This clonotype was counted ten times or more. The genes are TRBV24-1 and TRBJ1-2, with TRBD1 matching over 8 bases. The CDR3 consists of 14 residues. The germline V gene encodes CDR1 KGHDR and CDR2 SFDVKD. V trimming: 3 bases; J trimming: 6 bases; junction bases outside the gene matches: 5. CDR3 protein: CATSDRTGYHGYTF. The CDR3 DNA is TGTGCCACCAGTGATCGGACAGGGTACCATGGCTACACCTTC.

This clonotype occurred once. This may be a read error: a much more frequent sequence differs by one nucleotide. The V call is TRBV16, the J call TRBJ1-2, with D possibly being TRBD1 (5 bases). The germline gives CDR1 KGHSY, CDR2 FQNENV. There are 15 residues in the CDR3. DNA for the CDR3: TGTGCCAGCAGCCAATCATCAGGGATCTTATATGGCCACACCTTC. It specifies CASSQSSGILYGHTF.